One TCR beta chain is described in this entry. Trimming left V 0 bases short and J 0 bases short, with 13 bases between. The CDR3 sequence is 17 residues long. CDR1 and CDR2 (germline): SGHRS, YFSETQ. The data stem from a study of blood T cell repertoires in COVID-19. Here immunoSEQ multiplex PCR was the method, and the copy in TCRdb shows in-frame clones only, minus some. This table holds roughly 320,000 clones, around 90% found once. The receptor was derived from a man between 65 and 80 years old with acute or convalescent COVID-19. Sequencing used peripheral blood. V is TRBV5-1 and J is TRBJ1-3; no clear D gene. CDR3 nucleotide sequence: TGCGCCAGCAGCTTGGGAACACACAGATACTCTGGAAACACCATATATTTT. Protein: CASSLGTHRYSGNTIYF. Based on the CDR3 plus reference TRBV5-1 and TRBJ1-3, the full variable domain is KAGVTQTPRYLIKTRGQQVTLSCSPISGHRSVSWYQQTPGQGLQFLFEYFSETQRNKGNFPGRFSGRQFSNSRSEMNVSTLELGDSALYLCASSLGTHRYSGNTIYFGEGSWLTVV.